This entry lists 4 T cell receptor beta chains sequenced from one sample in a study of shared clonotypes between healthy human individuals. Profiling relied on immunoSEQ multiplex PCR, and the TCRdb table lists in-frame clones only, not all of them. Seen here are approximately 2.5 million clones, more than 80% observed once, and the top ten hold more than 0.12%. The sample taken for sequencing was naive CD4+ T cells sorted from blood. Subset here: CD45RA+ positively selected. The receptors come from a man between 18 and 29 years old in good health.

The V call is TRBV12-5, the J call TRBJ2-7; perhaps TRBD1 as D (5 bases). Germline V gene lookup returns CDR1 LGHNT and CDR2 FRNRAP. This CDR3 contains 14 residues. The germline V and J ends were trimmed by 0 bases and 7 bases, with 13 bases remaining between them. This CDR3 is CASGLVAGSKEQYF. In DNA, the CDR3 is TGTGCTAGTGGTTTGGTTGCAGGGTCGAAAGAGCAGTACTTC.

DNA of the CDR3: TGCGCCAGCAGCTTGAGGGGGGACTCTGGAAACACCATATATTTT. It yields the protein CASSLRGDSGNTIYF. J is TRBJ1-3 and V is TRBV5-1; maybe TRBD1 (6 bases). The V gene lost 1 base and the J gene lost 0 bases, with 8 bases spanning the gap. The germline CDR1 and CDR2 sequences are SGHRS and YFSETQ. The CDR3 spans 15 residues.

J is TRBJ1-2 and V is TRBV5-6, with TRBD1 identical over 7 bases. The J segment lost 0 bases and the V segment lost 2 bases, leaving 7 bases of the junction unmatched. The germline V gene encodes CDR1 SGHDT and CDR2 YYEEEE. This CDR3 contains 16 residues. The CDR3 loop reads CASSLWTGRANYGYTF. The CDR3 DNA follows: TGTGCCAGCAGCTTATGGACAGGTCGAGCTAACTATGGCTACACCTTC.

The chain couples TRBV5-6 to TRBJ1-2; 9 bases match TRBD1. V was pared by 4 bases and J by 8 bases, with 9 bases of the junction left unmatched. Per the germline V gene, CDR1 is SGHDT and CDR2 is YYEEEE. CDR3 length: 14 residues. The CDR3 DNA reads TGTGCCAGCAGCAGGAGGGACAGGGCTGGCGGCTACACCTTC. This gives the protein CASSRRDRAGGYTF. Together with reference TRBV5-6 and TRBJ1-2, the CDR3 gives the full variable domain: DAGVTQSPTHLIKTRGQQVTLRCSPKSGHDTVSWYQQALGQGPQFIFQYYEEEERQRGNFPDRFSGHQFPNYSSELNVNALLLGDSALYLCASSRRDRAGGYTFGSGTRLTVV.